The rows below give T cell receptor beta chains drawn from one sample of a study of beta chain features in type 1 diabetes. Data came from immunoSEQ multiplex PCR; TCRdb stores just in-frame clones and leaves some out. The sample lists around 250,000 clones, 14% seen once, with approximately 0.024% in the top ten. Material for sequencing was naive CD4+ T cells from blood. Receptors were obtained from a woman in her forties in good health. Each CDR3 is given with its conserved first and last residue. Fields, in order: D gene, clone size, J gene, V gene, CDR3 DNA, CDR3 protein. The D gene is left open where the match is weak. Only some rows state a clone size, as once, few, many or a class for expanded clones.

>TRBD2|.|TRBJ2-5|TRBV2
TGTGCCAGTGAACTAGCGACAATGACCAGGGAGACCCAGTACTTC
CASELATMTRETQYF
>TRBD2|.|TRBJ2-3|TRBV19
TGTGCCAGTAGCCGGGGGGTAGATACGCAGTATTTT
CASSRGVDTQYF
>TRBD2|few|TRBJ2-4|TRBV9
TGTGCCAGCAGCTACGGCGGGGGGGTGGACAAAAACATTCAGTACTTC
CASSYGGGVDKNIQYF
>TRBD1|.|TRBJ2-6|TRBV9
TGTGCCAGCAGCGCTCGTACGGGACAGGGTTTCTCTGGGGCCAACGTCCTGACTTTC
CASSARTGQGFSGANVLTF
>.|few|TRBJ1-2|TRBV2
TGTGCCAGCAGTGATCAGGGGTCGGTCTATGGCTACACCTTC
CASSDQGSVYGYTF
>.|.|TRBJ2-3|TRBV7-7
TGTGCTAGCAGCTTTCAAGCGTCAGATACGCAGTATTTT
CASSFQASDTQYF
>TRBD1|.|TRBJ2-1|TRBV5-1
TGCGCCAGCAGGGGGACGGGACAGACTTACAATGAGCAGTTCTTC
CASRGTGQTYNEQFF
>.|.|TRBJ2-7|TRBV10-3
TGTGCCATCAGTGAGTCGATACAGGCCCTATACGAGCAGTACTTC
CAISESIQALYEQYF
>TRBD2|few|TRBJ2-1|TRBV6-5
TGTGCCAGCAGCGAGCTGGGGAGAGCGGGAATTCGGTTCTTC
CASSELGRAGIRFF
>TRBD1|.|TRBJ1-1|TRBV19
TGTGCCAGTAGAGACAGGGGGCTTTTCCAAGCTTTCTTT
CASRDRGLFQAFF
>.|.|TRBJ1-6|TRBV18
TGTGCCAGCTCACCGAGTGGACTGCACAATTCACCCCTCCACTTT
CASSPSGLHNSPLHF
>TRBD1|.|TRBJ1-2|TRBV7-8
TGTGCCAGCACCCGGGACAGGGTCGTCGACTATGGCTACACCTTC
CASTRDRVVDYGYTF
>.|few|TRBJ2-3|TRBV5-1
TGCGCCAGCAGCTTGCTAGCTAGCACAGATACGCAGTATTTT
CASSLLASTDTQYF
>TRBD2|few|TRBJ2-7|TRBV2
TGTGCCAGGACCCTAGCGGGGGGCGACGGGGAGCAGTACTTC
CARTLAGGDGEQYF
>.|.|TRBJ2-3|TRBV9
TGTGCCAGCAGCGTAGTCGTGGGGGCCCCGGATACGCAGTATTTT
CASSVVVGAPDTQYF
>TRBD2|.|TRBJ2-7|TRBV7-2
TGTGCCAGCAGCTTAGGTGGGACTAACCGCTACGAGCAGTACTTC
CASSLGGTNRYEQYF
>.|.|TRBJ2-5|TRBV19
TGTGCCAGTCGGGGACGGGCAGGGGAAGAGACCCAGTACTTC
CASRGRAGEETQYF
>.|few|TRBJ1-5|TRBV25-1
TGTGCCAGCAGTGAAGGGGGGAGCAATCAGCCCCAGCATTTT
CASSEGGSNQPQHF
>TRBD1|few|TRBJ2-1|TRBV10-3
TGTGCCACTAACAGGGGTCAGAGCTCCTACAATGAGCAGTTCTTC
CATNRGQSSYNEQFF
>.|few|TRBJ2-7|TRBV13
TGTGCCAGCAGTGTCCACTACGAGCAGTACTTC
CASSVHYEQYF
>TRBD1|few|TRBJ2-7|TRBV5-6
TGTGCCAGCAGCTTAGTCGGGGACAGGGGACTCAACGAGCAGTACTTC
CASSLVGDRGLNEQYF
>TRBD1|.|TRBJ2-3|TRBV4-1
TGCGCCAGCAGCGGCCGACAGGGCGGCAGAGGGACAGATACGCAGTATTTT
CASSGRQGGRGTDTQYF
>.|few|TRBJ2-3|TRBV5-4
TGTGCCAGCAGCTTGGAGGCGGTTAGCAACGCAGATACGCAGTATTTT
CASSLEAVSNADTQYF
>.|few|TRBJ1-3|TRBV12-5
TGTGCTAGTGGTTTGGTACCCGCCTACAGCTCTGGAAACACCATATATTTT
CASGLVPAYSSGNTIYF
>.|.|TRBJ2-5|TRBV2
TGTGCCAGCAGTGCCCAGGGCCAAGAGACCCAGTACTTC
CASSAQGQETQYF
>TRBD2|once|TRBJ2-3|TRBV12-5
TGTGCTAGTGGTTTGGTGTTAGCGGGCGGCACAGATACGCAGTATTTT
CASGLVLAGGTDTQYF
>.|.|TRBJ1-4|TRBV15
TGTGCCACCAGCCCCAAGCGTGAGGCCTTTGGTGAAAAACTGTTTTTT
CATSPKREAFGEKLFF
>TRBD1|.|TRBJ2-2|TRBV27
TGTGCCAGCAGTCCGCTTCCCGGGACAGGGATCGGGGAGCTGTTTTTT
CASSPLPGTGIGELFF
>TRBD2|.|TRBJ2-3|TRBV5-1
TGCGCCAGCAGCTTACGAGGACTAGCTGCAGATACGCAGTATTTT
CASSLRGLAADTQYF
>TRBD2|.|TRBJ2-1|TRBV5-1
TGCGCCAGCACAATGGGCGCACTAGCGGTCGGCAATGAGCAGTTCTTC
CASTMGALAVGNEQFF
>TRBD2|few|TRBJ2-7|TRBV2
TGTGCCAGCAGACCAGACACGGGAGGGTTGGGCGAGCAGTACTTC
CASRPDTGGLGEQYF
>TRBD2|.|TRBJ2-1|TRBV5-1
TGCGCCAGCAGCGTAGCGGGGGGGCCATATGAGCAGTTCTTC
CASSVAGGPYEQFF
>TRBD2|.|TRBJ2-7|TRBV7-2
TGTGCCAGCAGCTCGGGACTAGTTGGCTACGAGCAGTACTTC
CASSSGLVGYEQYF
>TRBD1|.|TRBJ2-5|TRBV5-1
TGCGCCAGCAAAGACAGGGTGGGTTTCCAAGAGACCCAGTACTTC
CASKDRVGFQETQYF
>.|few|TRBJ1-2|TRBV13
TGTGCCAGCAGCTTTGGGGGGTCGGGCTATGGCTACACCTTC
CASSFGGSGYGYTF
>TRBD1|.|TRBJ2-2|TRBV12-5
TGTGCTAGTGGGGGACAGCGCGGGGAGCTGTTTTTT
CASGGQRGELFF
>TRBD1|.|TRBJ1-2|TRBV7-9
TGTGCCAGCAGCCCGGGACAGGGGCATGGCTACACCTTC
CASSPGQGHGYTF
>.|.|TRBJ1-5|TRBV6-1
TGTGCCAGCAGTGTCGGGGGTTGGCAGCCCCAGCATTTT
CASSVGGWQPQHF
>.|few|TRBJ2-5|TRBV7-9
TGTGCCAGCAGCTTAGGGGGTCGGACTTACCAAGAGACCCAGTACTTC
CASSLGGRTYQETQYF
>.|.|TRBJ2-7|TRBV6-1
TGTGCCAGCAGGCCGACAGGGACTGGAGGCGAGCAGTACTTC
CASRPTGTGGEQYF
>TRBD1|few|TRBJ2-4|TRBV7-9
TGTGCCAGCAGCGCAAACAGGGGACAAAACATTCAGTACTTC
CASSANRGQNIQYF